This T cell receptor (beta chain) was captured by sequencing in a study of CXCR3-negative and CXCR3-positive naive CD8 T cells. Preparation of TRB cDNA libraries relied on 5' RACE carrying UMI labels. With the 5' RACE reads reprocessed, TCRdb shows one record per CDR3 protein and no DNA. The sample table includes some 150,000 distinct CDR3 sequences. Study-wide findings and caveats: For naive cells, CXCR3-negative and CXCR3-positive subsets had similar TRBV-TRBJ usage; for memory cells, usage differed. CXCR3-negative naive cells had less hydrophobic TRB CDR3s than did CXCR3-positive naive cells.

A word on this clonotype: Its antigen is unidentified.

In germline, CDR1 is MNHEY, CDR2 SMNVEV (reference sequence). The CDR3 contains 12 residues. Sequencing was done on a sample of naive CXCR3+ CD8+ T cells from blood. Subset specified: CD45RO-CCR7+CD27+CD95- naive CD8+ T cells expressing CXCR3 (TNR3+). The V gene is TRBV27, the J gene TRBJ1-6. This sequence was found in a human donor in good health. Some clones in this sample may be carry-over from other donors' samples. This CDR3 reads CASSLSNSPLHF.